Reported below is one T cell receptor beta chain. The record originates from a study of cytomegalovirus exposure and HLA in healthy donors. V gave up 9 bases and J gave up 6 bases; unmatched junction bases: 9. The germline V gene has CDR1 SGHTA and CDR2 FQGNSA. The CDR3 consists of 14 residues. The PCR used 60 Vbeta and 13 Jbeta primers. Generated by immunoSEQ multiplex PCR, the TCRdb table keeps only in-frame clones and is missing some. Here the sample spans approximately 150,000 clones, 78% being singletons. The source material was PBMCs. This clonotype was sampled from a young woman in good health and CMV-seropositive. The chain combines TRBV7-2 with TRBJ2-3; TRBD2 matches at 10 bases. For the CDR3, the DNA is TGTGCCAGTAGGGTTCCTAGCGGGGGTGATACGCAGTATTTT. Translation: CASRVPSGGDTQYF.